Within the sample, the clone carrying this T cell receptor (beta chain) is medium-sized. What it binds is unknown. This sample was taken from a study of T-cell memory formation after mild COVID-19. General study results and limits: CD4/CD8 balance characterized clones contracting day 15 to 85, and CD4+ skew characterized later expanders. Researchers found some responding clones in pre-infection memory, a sign that cross-reactive memory joined.

TCRdb fed the 5' RACE reads into MiXCR, producing one record per CDR3 protein. This sample carries around 29,000 distinct CDR3 sequences, 9% to 15% of them seen once, and the ten largest clones take around 15%. The CDR3 runs to 17 residues. Per germline, CDR1 SNHLY and CDR2 FYNNEI. With 1 base clipped from V and 7 bases from J, the junction kept 12 bases outside the gene matches. The source of this sequence is an adult woman who had mild COVID-19 (a few samples of this study predate the infection). Cell type and time point are not known. Sequencing used PBMCs or a T cell subset sorted from them (not recorded which). The rearrangement uses TRBV2 and TRBJ2-5, with 10 bases matching TRBD2. DNA of the CDR3: TGTGCCAGCAGTGAAGGTCCTAGCGGGGGCCCTCAGTGGACCCAGTACTTC. It yields the protein CASSEGPSGGPQWTQYF.